This is a list of T cell receptor beta chains from one sample in a study of cytomegalovirus exposure and HLA in healthy donors. Produced via immunoSEQ multiplex PCR; TCRdb's table is partial and in-frame only. In total, the table holds 150,000 to 200,000 clones. Sequenced input: PBMCs. These receptors all come from a young woman in good health and CMV-seropositive. Each CDR3 is given without its conserved first and last residue.

v_call: TRBV7-2
j_call: TRBJ2-5
cdr3_aa: ASSFSGGAGETQY

v_call: TRBV18
j_call: TRBJ1-1
cdr3_aa: ASSPDRGLNTEAF

v_call: TRBV11-1
j_call: TRBJ2-1
cdr3_aa: ASSLGLADLSYNEQF

v_call: TRBV15
j_call: TRBJ2-7
cdr3_aa: ATSRDSGSSYEQY

v_call: TRBV6-5
j_call: NA
cdr3_aa: ASSYRSSGITEQY

v_call: TRBV25-1
j_call: TRBJ2-7
cdr3_aa: ASSSLGLAGEQY

v_call: TRBV7-9
j_call: TRBJ1-1
cdr3_aa: ASSHETGVRKAF

v_call: TRBV4-1
j_call: TRBJ2-3
cdr3_aa: ASSQKSLAGLTDTQY

v_call: TRBV18
j_call: TRBJ1-2
cdr3_aa: ASSPGTGVNYGYT

v_call: TRBV10-3
j_call: TRBJ1-3
cdr3_aa: AIRTGLAGNTIY

v_call: TRBV11-2
j_call: TRBJ1-3
cdr3_aa: ASSPLERRNTIY

v_call: TRBV9
j_call: TRBJ1-5
cdr3_aa: ASSVGQGGQPQH

v_call: TRBV5-1
j_call: TRBJ2-3
cdr3_aa: ASSPGSSVPDTQY

v_call: TRBV7-8
j_call: TRBJ1-2
cdr3_aa: ASTRFGRDGYT

v_call: TRBV30
j_call: TRBJ2-3
cdr3_aa: AQNERGRTDTQY

v_call: TRBV7-2
j_call: TRBJ2-2
cdr3_aa: ASSLSRTGELF

v_call: TRBV5-1
j_call: TRBJ1-2
cdr3_aa: ATRDLGQGYGYT

v_call: TRBV7-9
j_call: TRBJ1-6
cdr3_aa: ASSDGQGINSPLH

v_call: TRBV4-1
j_call: TRBJ1-2
cdr3_aa: ASSQAGGNYYGYT

v_call: TRBV9
j_call: TRBJ2-3
cdr3_aa: ASSVMGGASTDTQY

v_call: TRBV10-1
j_call: TRBJ1-1
cdr3_aa: ASSESAAGQGEAF

v_call: TRBV4-3
j_call: TRBJ2-5
cdr3_aa: ASSQERGGLQETQY

v_call: TRBV15
j_call: TRBJ2-7
cdr3_aa: ATSGRATGQGFYEQY

v_call: TRBV27
j_call: TRBJ2-7
cdr3_aa: ASSFNPPSWTATYEQY

v_call: TRBV7-9
j_call: TRBJ1-2
cdr3_aa: ASSPSGGYT

v_call: TRBV6-1
j_call: TRBJ2-3
cdr3_aa: ASSELREEGPQY

v_call: TRBV4-3
j_call: TRBJ2-5
cdr3_aa: ASSQGEGMSETQY

v_call: TRBV7-9
j_call: NA
cdr3_aa: ASSLTGVHYEQY

v_call: TRBV9
j_call: TRBJ1-1
cdr3_aa: ASTLVGSPNTEAF

v_call: TRBV19
j_call: TRBJ1-6
cdr3_aa: ASKGVNNSPLH

v_call: TRBV30
j_call: TRBJ2-5
cdr3_aa: AWSDRTYQETQY

v_call: TRBV6-1
j_call: TRBJ1-5
cdr3_aa: ASSEVQAGVKPQH

v_call: TRBV5-1
j_call: TRBJ2-1
cdr3_aa: ASSPGADYNEQF

v_call: TRBV9
j_call: TRBJ1-1
cdr3_aa: ASSVARSAEAF

v_call: TRBV6-6
j_call: TRBJ1-3
cdr3_aa: ASSYLRGSGNTIY

v_call: TRBV5-8
j_call: TRBJ2-3
cdr3_aa: ASSLDSGTDTQY

v_call: TRBV18
j_call: TRBJ1-2
cdr3_aa: ASSSTANYGYT